A selection of T cell receptor beta chains follows, all from one sample in a study of OX40 agonist ivuxolimab in advanced cancers. TCRdb's copy holds only in-frame clones and misses some; the assay was immunoSEQ multiplex PCR. The data contain fewer than 55,000 clones, around 80% of them singletons. The sequenced sample was CD4+ or CD8+ T cells sorted from blood, obtained in a trial of the OX40 agonist ivuxolimab. All receptors come from an adult with an advanced solid tumor such as melanoma, head and neck, liver or kidney cancer. The conserved cysteine and the conserved F or W are not part of the CDR3 here.

j_gene | v_gene | len | CDR3aa
TRBJ1-1 | TRBV27 | 12 | ASRTGTLNTEAF
TRBJ2-5 | TRBV10-1 | 11 | ASSEAGGETQY
TRBJ1-4 | TRBV6-5 | 12 | ASSPRRLSEKLF
TRBJ1-5 | TRBV7-9 | 12 | ASSLVAAGGPQH
TRBJ2-1 | TRBV7-9 | 13 | ASSLAGPLYNEQF
TRBJ1-1 | TRBV7-2 | 9 | ASSRESEAF
TRBJ2-3 | TRBV2 | 14 | ASTGLAGETTDTQY
TRBJ1-1 | TRBV11-1 | 13 | ASSLDQGLRTEAF
TRBJ2-7 | TRBV2 | 10 | ASIERGDEQY
TRBJ2-3 | TRBV5-6 | 12 | ASSFRTGTDTQY
TRBJ2-1 | TRBV2 | 14 | ASSNRGPSSYNEQF
TRBJ1-2 | TRBV7-2 | 11 | ASSLITGVGYT
TRBJ1-6 | TRBV27 | 14 | ASRSRSSSYNSPLH
TRBJ2-5 | TRBV7-2 | 13 | ASSLVGTGSETQY
TRBJ1-4 | TRBV14 | 12 | ASSQAMGDRKLF
TRBJ2-1 | TRBV30 | 13 | AWSVLGSYYNEQF
TRBJ1-2 | TRBV6-5 | 12 | ASSYLQGSSGYT
TRBJ1-2 | TRBV28 | 12 | ASRGQGTDYGYT
TRBJ2-5 | TRBV18 | 15 | ASSHLTTSLRGETQY
TRBJ1-2 | TRBV27 | 12 | ASRGTGPSYGYT
TRBJ1-1 | TRBV5-1 | 13 | AGSSYSAGATEAF
TRBJ2-1 | TRBV29-1 | 13 | SVGGPGQGYNEQF
TRBJ2-5 | TRBV6-1 | 12 | ASSEAGQQETQY
TRBJ2-1 | TRBV19 | 13 | ASSPLAGGYNEQF
TRBJ2-1 | TRBV5-1 | 15 | ASSPLGGLAGNDEQF
TRBJ2-7 | TRBV5-5 | 14 | ASSLAEGLAAYEQY
TRBJ2-4 | TRBV2 | 12 | ASSFAGGENIQY
TRBJ2-3 | TRBV2 | 11 | ASYGTSTDTQY
TRBJ1-4 | TRBV6-1 | 12 | ASSVDRAGEKLF
TRBJ2-5 | TRBV12-5 | 14 | ASGPGLAGGGETQY
TRBJ1-5 | TRBV4-2 | 15 | ASSQASDWDRGQPQH
TRBJ1-2 | TRBV7-2 | 10 | ASSFQRDGYT
TRBJ2-5 | TRBV4-2 | 14 | ASSRFSGGDQETQY
TRBJ2-1 | TRBV5-8 | 13 | ASSLGLAASNEQF
TRBJ1-5 | TRBV30 | 11 | AWSGDSNQPQH
TRBJ2-7 | TRBV9 | 13 | ASSVGPITNYEQY
TRBJ1-5 | TRBV7-8 | 14 | ASSFEDRGANQPQH
TRBJ2-1 | TRBV9 | 13 | ASSVLSGRSDEQF
TRBJ2-5 | TRBV18 | 12 | ASSPTGQGITQY
TRBJ2-5 | TRBV7-2 | 12 | ASSLTSGGETQY
TRBJ2-5 | TRBV12-1 | 12 | ASSPPRYQETQY
TRBJ2-3 | TRBV5-1 | 13 | ASSLDGARTDTQY